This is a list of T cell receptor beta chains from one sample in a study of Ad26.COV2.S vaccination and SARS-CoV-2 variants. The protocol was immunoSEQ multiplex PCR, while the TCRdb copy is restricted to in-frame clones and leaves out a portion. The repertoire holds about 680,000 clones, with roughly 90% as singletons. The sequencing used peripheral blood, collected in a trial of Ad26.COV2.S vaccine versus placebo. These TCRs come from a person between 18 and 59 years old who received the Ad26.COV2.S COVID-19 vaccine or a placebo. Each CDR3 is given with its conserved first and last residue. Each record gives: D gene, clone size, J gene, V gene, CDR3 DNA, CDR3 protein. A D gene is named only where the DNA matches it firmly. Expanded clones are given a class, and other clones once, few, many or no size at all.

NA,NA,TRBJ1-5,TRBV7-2,TGTGCCAGCAGCTTCCTCCGGGACGGCAATCAGCCCCAGCATTTT,CASSFLRDGNQPQHF
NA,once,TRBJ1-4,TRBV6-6,TGTGCCAGCACCCGGGGGGGTAATGAAAAACTGTTTTTT,CASTRGGNEKLFF
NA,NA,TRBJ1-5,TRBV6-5,TGTGCCAGCAGTTCCCCGGGGCGGGCCGGCAATCAGCCCCAGCATTTT,CASSSPGRAGNQPQHF
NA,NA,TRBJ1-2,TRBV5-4,TGTGCCAGCAGCTTGGCAAGCCTAGCTAACTATGGCTACACCTTC,CASSLASLANYGYTF
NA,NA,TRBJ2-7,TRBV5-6,TGTGCCAGCAGCCCCGCGCCAGAAACCTACGAGCAGTACTTC,CASSPAPETYEQYF
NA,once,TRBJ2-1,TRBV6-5,TGTGCCAGCAGTTACTCGGTTGGGGATGAGCAGTTCTTC,CASSYSVGDEQFF
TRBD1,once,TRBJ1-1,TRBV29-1,TGCAGCGTTACGACCCAGGGGGACACTGAAGCTTTCTTT,CSVTTQGDTEAFF
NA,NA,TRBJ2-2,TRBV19,TGTGCCAGTAGTATAACCCCAAGGGAGCTGTTTTTT,CASSITPRELFF
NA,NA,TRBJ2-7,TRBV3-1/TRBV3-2,TGTGCCAGCAGCCAAGGAGGGGGACGATCCTACGAGCAGTACTTC,CASSQGGGRSYEQYF
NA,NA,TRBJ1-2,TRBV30,TGTGCCTGGAGTGTGGGCCTTCCCTATGGCTACACCTTC,CAWSVGLPYGYTF
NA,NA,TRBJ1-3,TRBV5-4,TGTGCCAGCAGCTTGGGAACGGCGAACTCTGGAAACACCATATATTTT,CASSLGTANSGNTIYF
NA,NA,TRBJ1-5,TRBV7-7,TGTGCCCGGCAGGGTCCTCAGCCCCAGCATTTT,CARQGPQPQHF
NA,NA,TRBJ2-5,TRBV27,TGTGCCAGCAGTCTGGGACGGACCGCCCAGGAGACCCAGTACTTC,CASSLGRTAQETQYF
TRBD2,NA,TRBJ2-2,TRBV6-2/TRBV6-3,TGTGCCAGCAGTTACGCTAGCGGGGGCCGCACCGGGGAGCTGTTTTTT,CASSYASGGRTGELFF
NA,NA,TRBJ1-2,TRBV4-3,TGCGCCAGCAGCCCACCGGGAGCGGCGGGGCTGGGCTATGGCTACACCTTC,CASSPPGAAGLGYGYTF
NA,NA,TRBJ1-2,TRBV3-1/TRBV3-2,TGTGCCAGCAGCCAAGATCGCCCCCCAGGGGACGTCGATGGCTACACCTTC,CASSQDRPPGDVDGYTF
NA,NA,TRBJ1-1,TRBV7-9,TGTGCCAGCAGCACGTCAGGACTCAACACTGAAGCTTTCTTT,CASSTSGLNTEAFF
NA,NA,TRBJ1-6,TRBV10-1,TGCGCCAGCAGTGAACAGAATAATTCACCCCTCCACTTT,CASSEQNNSPLHF
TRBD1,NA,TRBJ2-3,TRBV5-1,TGCGCCAGCAGCACCCGGACAGGGGGCTTGCCAGATACGCAGTATTTT,CASSTRTGGLPDTQYF
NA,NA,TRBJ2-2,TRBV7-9,TGTGCCAGCAGCAACAGGCTCGCGAACACCGGGGAGCTGTTTTTT,CASSNRLANTGELFF
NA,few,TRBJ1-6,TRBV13,TGTGCCAGCAGCTCCCTGGGTAGCTCCTATAATTCACCCCTCCACTTT,CASSSLGSSYNSPLHF
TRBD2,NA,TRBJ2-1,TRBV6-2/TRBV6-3,TGTGCCAGCAGCGTCCTGGGGGGGGAAACCTACAATGAGCAGTTCTTC,CASSVLGGETYNEQFF
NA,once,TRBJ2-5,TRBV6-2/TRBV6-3,TGTGCCAGCAGTTACCGAGAGACCCAGTACTTC,CASSYRETQYF
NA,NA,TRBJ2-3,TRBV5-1,TGCGCCAGCAGCACCCGGGACAATTTAGATACGCAGTATTTT,CASSTRDNLDTQYF
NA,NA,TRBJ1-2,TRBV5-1,TGCGCCAGCAGCTTGGTCCCAGCCTCTAACTATGGCTACACCTTC,CASSLVPASNYGYTF
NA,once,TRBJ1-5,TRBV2,TGTGCCAGCAGTGACAGGCAGCCCCAGCATTTT,CASSDRQPQHF
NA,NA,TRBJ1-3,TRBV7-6,TGTGCCAGCAGCCCTTGGTCAGGCGCCGACTCTGGAAACACCATATATTTT,CASSPWSGADSGNTIYF
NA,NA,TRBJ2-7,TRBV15,TGTGCCACCAGCAGAGGGGGTGTCAACGAGCAGTACTTC,CATSRGGVNEQYF
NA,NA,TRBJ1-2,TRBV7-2,TGTGCCAGCAGCAAGGACAGAACCTATGGCTACACCTTC,CASSKDRTYGYTF
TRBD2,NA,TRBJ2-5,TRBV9,TGTGCCAGCAGCGTAGGGAGGACTAGCGGGTACCAAGAGACCCAGTACTTC,CASSVGRTSGYQETQYF
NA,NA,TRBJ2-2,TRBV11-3,TGTGCCAGCAGCTTTGACGCCGGGGAGCTGTTTTTT,CASSFDAGELFF
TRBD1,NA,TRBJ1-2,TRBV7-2,TGTGCCAGCAGCTCAGGAGACAGGGGAGGCGGCTACACCTTC,CASSSGDRGGGYTF
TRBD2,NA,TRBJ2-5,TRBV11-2,TGTGCCAGCAGCCCTTTCCTCGGGGGGGAGACCCAGTACTTC,CASSPFLGGETQYF
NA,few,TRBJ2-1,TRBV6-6,TGTGCCAGCAGTTACTTGGGTGAGCAGTTCTTC,CASSYLGEQFF
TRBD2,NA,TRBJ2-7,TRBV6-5,TGTGCCAGCACGGGGGGGAGGGACGAGCAGTACTTC,CASTGGRDEQYF
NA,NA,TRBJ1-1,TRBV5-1,TGCGCCAGCAGCTCAGGGATGAACACTGAAGCTTTCTTT,CASSSGMNTEAFF
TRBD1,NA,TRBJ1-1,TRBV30,TGTGCCTGGAGTCCCGGGACAGGGGAGTACACTGAAGCTTTCTTT,CAWSPGTGEYTEAFF
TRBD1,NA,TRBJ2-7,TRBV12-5,TGTGCTAGTGGTTCATCCTCGGGACAGGGGCGATACGAGCAGTACTTC,CASGSSSGQGRYEQYF